This TCR beta chain derives from a study of blood T cell repertoires in COVID-19 (dated by TCRdb to about 2020). Study-level background: Samples covering the acute and convalescent phases of COVID-19 were provided by collaborators in the United States, Italy and Spain. The samples were drawn from the first 160 participants of the ongoing ImmuneRACE study and from 1,254 subjects provided by 6 global collaborators. Subjects who had been exposed to COVID-19, were actively infected with it, or had recovered from it provided the deeply sampled blood TCRbeta repertoires that made up the dataset. The material from the prospective study consisted of cDNA or gDNA derived from T cells, B-cell-depleted T cells, or PBMCs. The repertoires were made available in a free public database intended to serve as a resource for research on the immune response to SARS-CoV-2. Nearly every sample came with metadata listing a de-identified subject ID, COVID-19 status, age in years and sex. Where HLA class I and class II types were available, the types were taken from metadata supplied by the sample provider, not from assay-based typing.

Note on this clone: Its target antigen remains unknown. Base qualities are not at hand, and no much larger clone is one base apart.

Overall study results and their limits: The amount of clinical and demographic metadata varied by source and participant and was provided uncurated.

TCRbeta CDR3 regions were amplified from genomic DNA using the immunoSEQ Assay, a bias-controlled multiplex PCR. The study's own analysis went as follows. The number of nucleated cells in each sample was estimated by amplification of reference gene primers within the assay. To quantify the absolute abundance of each unique TCRbeta CDR3 rearrangement, sequence reads were collapsed and filtered. For each sample, productive Simpson clonality was calculated by taking the square root of Simpson's diversity index across productive rearrangements. Here the immuneACCESS table is served through TCRdb, limited to in-frame sequences with V and J called. Missing clones are a known gap in these copies; in checked studies unresolved V genes cover under half, and the rest lacks a known reason. That table is the source of V, J and clone size, and D and trimming were worked out from the DNA. Recorded for this sample are 430,000 or so clones; about 90% of them occurred a single time. The top ten constitute roughly 0.87% of the sample.

One collaborating source in Seattle enrolled patients while the patients were actively infected and followed the patients over time throughout the course of disease. The collaborating institutions used their own protocols to collect whole blood in K2EDTA tubes. For TCRbeta analysis, collaborators shipped samples in one of three forms: frozen whole blood, isolated PBMCs, or DNA extracted from either of those sample types. V and J are truncated by 0 bases and 4 bases respectively, leaving an intervening sequence of 9 bases. The CDR3 runs 14 amino acids, cysteine and phenylalanine included. Here the CDR3 DNA is all that survives: 42 bases in frame from base 1. For CDR1 and CDR2, the germline V gene lists WSHSY and SAAADI.

The sequence was obtained from a man aged 18 to 29 with COVID-19, enrolled during active disease. Sequencing was performed on peripheral blood. This chain joins TRBV10-2 to TRBJ1-1; the D gene is possibly TRBD1, with 6 bases matching. The sequenced DNA: TGCGCCAGCAGTGAGTCGCCGGACAGCACTGAAGCTTTCTTT. It encodes CASSESPDSTEAFF.